This T cell receptor beta chain was documented in a study of cytomegalovirus exposure and HLA in healthy donors. Study-wide results and limits: Cytomegalovirus-associated status was assigned to about 170 TCR beta chains. Reportedly, cytomegalovirus status was diagnosed with high sensitivity and specificity.

A word on this clone: The antigen is unknown. This CDR3 is also generated by other DNA sequences in the sample.

Clones were sequenced by immunoSEQ multiplex PCR, and TCRdb holds only the in-frame ones, with some missing. The sample has under 250,000 clones, around 78% seen once; the top ten hold 4.5% to 6%. There are 13 residues in the CDR3. Germline V gene sequence: CDR1 SGHTA, CDR2 FQGTGA. Between the trimmed V and J ends, which lost 3 bases and 0 bases, there was a span of 5 bases. The specimen sequenced was PBMCs. The TCR comes from a woman under 30 in good health and CMV-seronegative. V usage is TRBV7-3 and J usage is TRBJ2-5; D tentatively fits TRBD1 or TRBD2 (5 bases each). Here the CDR3 reads CASSLGHQETQYF. As DNA, the CDR3 is TGTGCCAGCAGCTTGGGACACCAAGAGACCCAGTACTTC.